Given below is one TCR beta chain in context. Germline CDR1 reads LNHDA; CDR2 reads SQIVND (reference sequence). The CDR3 covers 14 residues. Trimming took off 4 bases at V and 0 bases at J, with 6 bases between the two ends. This record belongs to a study of blood T cell repertoires in COVID-19. Study in general: COVID-19 samples collected from the United States, Italy and Spain covered acute and convalescent phases.

In the original analysis: Amplification of reference gene primers was used by the study to estimate nucleated cell counts. Generated by immunoSEQ multiplex PCR, the TCRdb table keeps only in-frame clones and is missing some. Clonal size and the V and J genes are those of that table, whereas D and trimming came from the DNA. The table shows a few hundred thousand clones, with around nine tenths occurring only once. Two negative PCRs, clearance, or symptom resolution were required of recovered Cohort 3 donors. The sequence was obtained from a woman between 50 and 59 years old who had recovered from COVID-19. The sample consisted of PBMCs or T cells enriched from blood (not recorded which). The chain is built from TRBV19 and TRBJ2-2; D is possibly TRBD1 (5 bases). The CDR3: CASSKGSNTGELFF. CDR3 nucleotide sequence: TGTGCCAGTAGTAAGGGGTCGAACACCGGGGAGCTGTTTTTT.